This T cell receptor (beta chain) was retrieved from a study of Graves' ophthalmopathy and Graves' hyperthyroidism. Whole-study context: In this cohort's terms, stable hyperthyroidism meant no ophthalmopathy by 18 months of follow-up.

The hyperthyroidism patients, aged 18 to 65, had been newly diagnosed, with under 2 months' duration. The study amplified TCR beta CDR3 regions using RNA transcripts. The authors performed first-round RT-PCR with HTBI primers and then a second-round multiplex PCR. In TCRdb, the multiplex PCR reads were re-called with MiXCR into one record per CDR3 protein. The data contain 1 million to 1.3 million distinct CDR3 sequences, less than 45% of them singletons. Looked up from germline, CDR1 is SQVTM and CDR2 is ANQGSEA. The length of the CDR3 is 13 residues. Sequencing input: peripheral blood or thyroid tissue (not recorded which). The receptor comes from an adult man with Graves' hyperthyroidism. The chain joins TRBV29-1 to TRBJ1-2; 8 positions agree with TRBD1. The CDR3 DNA reads as TGCAGTTACCGGGACAGGAACAACTATGGCTACACCTTC. Protein: CSYRDRNNYGYTF.